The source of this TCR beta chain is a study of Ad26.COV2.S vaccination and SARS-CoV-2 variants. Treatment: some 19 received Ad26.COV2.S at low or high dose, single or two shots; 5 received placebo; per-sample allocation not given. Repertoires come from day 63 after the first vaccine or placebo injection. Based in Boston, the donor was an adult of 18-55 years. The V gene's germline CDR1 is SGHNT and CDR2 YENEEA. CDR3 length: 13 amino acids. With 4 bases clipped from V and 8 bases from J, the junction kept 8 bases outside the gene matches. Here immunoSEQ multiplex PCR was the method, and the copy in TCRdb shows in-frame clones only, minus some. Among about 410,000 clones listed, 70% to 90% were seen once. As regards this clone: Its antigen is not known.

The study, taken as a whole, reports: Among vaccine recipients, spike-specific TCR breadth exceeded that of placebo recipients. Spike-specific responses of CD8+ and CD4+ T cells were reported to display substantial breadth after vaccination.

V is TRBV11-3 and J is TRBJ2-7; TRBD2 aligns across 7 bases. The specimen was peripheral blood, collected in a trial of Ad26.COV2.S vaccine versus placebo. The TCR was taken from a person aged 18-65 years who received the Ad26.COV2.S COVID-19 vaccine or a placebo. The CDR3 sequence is CASSSGGSTQQYF. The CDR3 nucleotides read TGTGCCAGCAGCTCCGGGGGGTCTACGCAGCAGTACTTC. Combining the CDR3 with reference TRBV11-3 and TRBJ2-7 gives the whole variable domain EAGVVQSPRYKIIEKKQPVAFWCNPISGHNTLYWYLQNLGQGPELLIRYENEEAVDDSQLPKDRFSAERLKGVDSTLKIQPAELGDSAVYLCASSSGGSTQQYFGPGTRLTVT.